The next 18 T cell receptor beta chains were all read from a single sample in a study of CXCR3-negative and CXCR3-positive naive CD8 T cells. Researchers prepared the TRB cDNA libraries using 5' RACE with UMI labels. TCRdb reanalyzed the 5' RACE reads, giving one entry per CDR3 protein sequence and no DNA. The sample shows around 81,000 distinct CDR3 sequences, and around 1.6% sits with its ten largest clones. The source material was naive CXCR3- CD8+ T cells from blood. The subset: CD45RO-CCR7+CD27+CD95- naive CD8+ T cells lacking CXCR3 (TNR3-). The receptor source for this set is a human donor in good health. Some clones in this sample may be carry-over from other donors' samples.

The V call is TRBV4-2, the J call TRBJ2-1. The CDR3 has 14 residues. The germline CDR1 and CDR2 sequences are LGHNA and YNFKEQ. CDR3 region: CASSQGEASDEQFF.

The rearrangement links TRBV6-2 or TRBV6-3 to TRBJ2-3; TCRdb returns TRBD2, unconfirmable since there is no DNA. CDR1 and CDR2 (germline): MNHEY, SVGEGT. The CDR3 extends over 15 amino acids. CDR3 region: CASTLIAGGIDTQYF.

The rearrangement links TRBV27 to TRBJ1-1; the D gene TCRdb calls, TRBD1, cannot be checked with no DNA. The V gene's germline CDR1 is MNHEY and CDR2 SMNVEV (reference sequence). This CDR3 comprises 16 residues. CDR3 sequence reads: CASSFVVGAKHTEAFF.

The V call is TRBV5-1, the J call TRBJ2-7. This CDR3 region has 14 residues. The germline V gene encodes CDR1 SGHRS and CDR2 YFSETQ. This chain's CDR3 is CASSFGDYPYEQYF.

The rearrangement joins TRBV29-1 to TRBJ2-5; TCRdb's D gene call, TRBD1, goes unchecked for lack of DNA. The CDR3 consists of 15 residues. Germline V gene lookup returns CDR1 SQVTM and CDR2 ANQGSEA. The CDR3 loop is CSVAFTGGFQETQYF.

The chain has TRBV5-6 and TRBJ2-3; with no DNA, the TCRdb D assignment of TRBD2 cannot be verified. This CDR3 is 15 amino acids long. CDR1 SGHDT and CDR2 YYEEEE come from the germline V gene. CDR3 region: CASSLAGGPSDTQYF.

This sequence joins TRBV6-1 and TRBJ2-7; TCRdb returns TRBD1, unconfirmable since there is no DNA. Germline V gives CDR1 MNHNS, CDR2 SASEGT. This CDR3 has 14 amino acids. The CDR3 here is CASSEGQGHYEQYF.

The V gene is TRBV9, the J gene TRBJ1-2. Germline CDR1 is SGDLS and CDR2 is YYNGEE. The CDR3 length is 12 residues. CDR3 sequence reads: CASSAILDGYTF.

The rearrangement joins TRBV28 to TRBJ2-7. Germline CDR1 is MDHEN and CDR2 is SYDVKM. The CDR3 totals 14 residues. Here the CDR3 reads CASSPSTGFYEQYF.

The rearrangement joins TRBV12-3 or TRBV12-4 to TRBJ2-1. This CDR3 has 15 residues. The CDR3 protein is CASSFNGQVVNEQFF.

V usage is TRBV29-1 and J usage is TRBJ1-1; the D call of TRBD1 rests on TCRdb alone, since no DNA is present to check it. The CDR3 extends over 16 amino acids. Germline CDR1 and CDR2: SQVTM and ANQGSEA. The chain's CDR3 is CSVGQGVRNYDTEAFF.

V is TRBV19 and J is TRBJ2-1. CDR3 length equals 16 residues. Germline CDR1 is LNHDA and CDR2 is SQIVND (reference sequence). The CDR3 here is CASSLSNSFSYNEQFF.

The gene calls are TRBV15 and TRBJ1-1; TCRdb's D call, TRBD1, is unchecked because there is no DNA. This CDR3 has 15 amino acids. CDR1 and CDR2 from the germline V gene are LNHNV and YYDKDF (reference sequence). CDR3 protein: CATSSIQGAVTEAFF.

This chain joins TRBV7-8 and TRBJ2-7. Germline CDR1 reads SGHVS; CDR2 reads FQNEAQ. The CDR3 is 11 amino acids. CDR3 amino acids: CASSRGYEQYF.

V is TRBV24-1 and J is TRBJ2-2. The CDR3 contains 15 residues. CDR1 and CDR2 from the germline V gene are KGHDR and SFDVKD. CDR3: CATSDFRANTGELFF.

The chain uses TRBV3-1 and TRBJ2-2. The germline V gene encodes CDR1 LGHDT and CDR2 YNNKEL (reference sequence). CDR3 size: 17 residues. CDR3 amino acids: CASSHLTTAPNTGELFF. Combining the CDR3 with reference TRBV3-1 and TRBJ2-2 gives the whole variable domain DTAVSQTPKYLVTQMGNDKSIKCEQNLGHDTMYWYKQDSKKFLKIMFSYNNKELIINETVPNRFSPKSPDKAHLNLHINSLELGDSAVYFCASSHLTTAPNTGELFFGEGSRLTVL.

V is TRBV25-1 and J is TRBJ2-7; TCRdb outputs TRBD1, but without DNA this stays unchecked. The CDR3 length is 12 residues. Germline V lookup: CDR1 MGHDK, CDR2 SYGVNS. CDR3 loop: CASSGQENEQYF.

The chain combines TRBV15 with TRBJ2-1; checking the TCRdb D call of TRBD1 is not possible without DNA. The CDR3 consists of 13 residues. The germline V gene encodes CDR1 LNHNV and CDR2 YYDKDF (reference sequence). The CDR3 loop reads CATSRDLGDEQFF.